A single sample is the source of the 30 T cell receptor beta chains below, sequenced in a study of T cells in women clearing cervical HPV infection. Generated by immunoSEQ multiplex PCR, the TCRdb table keeps only in-frame clones and is missing some. This sample's table has 30,000 or so clones. Sequenced sample: blood buffy coat. These receptors all stem from a woman aged 18 to 75 with a cervical HPV16 infection that either progressed to CIN3+ or cleared (not recorded which).

Points on this clone: Read coverage stops 3 residues before the CDR3 terminus; the germline J gene supplies the remainder. This chain joins TRBV5-1 and TRBJ1-1, with 10 nucleotides matching TRBD1. The V gene's germline CDR1 is SGHRS and CDR2 YFSETQ. The CDR3 is 14 residues long. V lost 4 bases to trimming and J lost 1 base; unmatched junction nucleotides: 1. This CDR3 reads CASSRDRGNTEAFF. The covered CDR3 bases are TGCGCCAGCAGCCGGGACAGGGGGAACACTGAA.

The CDR3 reads CSSSGDTQYF. CDR3 bases read: TGCAGTTCCTCAGGGGATACG. This chain connects TRBV20-1 to TRBJ2-3; tentative D call: TRBD1 (5 bases). The read comes to an end 3 residues before the CDR3 does, leaving the germline J gene to fill in the end. The ends were cut back, 8 bases at V and 6 bases at J, with 9 bases in the middle. This CDR3 is 10 amino acids long. Germline V gives CDR1 DFQATT, CDR2 SNEGSKA (reference sequence).

Details on this clone: Coverage ceases 3 residues before the CDR3 finishes, and the germline J gene fills in the end. The chain uses TRBV28 and TRBJ1-2; the match to TRBD1 covers 8 bases. J was trimmed by 1 base and V by 9 bases; bases with no gene match: 13. The CDR3 loop spans 16 amino acids. Germline V gene sequence: CDR1 MDHEN, CDR2 SYDVKM. The CDR3 region is CASRRMDRDNNYGYTF. The covered CDR3 bases are TGTGCCAGTCGTAGAATGGACAGGGATAATAACTATGGC.

As concerns this clone: From the germline J gene comes the end of the CDR3, since the read stops 3 residues before it. The V and J genes are TRBV19 and TRBJ1-5; TRBD1 is a possible D gene (5 bases). The V end lost 0 bases, the J end lost 1 base, and 16 bases lay between the germline ends. The CDR3 is 18 residues long. Germline CDR1 and CDR2: LNHDA and SQIVND (reference sequence). The sequenced CDR3 bases are TGTGCCAGTAGTATAGATAGTGGCGGGGCAAGAAGCAATCAGCCC. It yields the protein CASSIDSGGARSNQP. The complete CDR3 sequence is CASSIDSGGARSNQPQHF.

Notes on this clone: Coverage ceases 3 residues before the CDR3 finishes, and the germline J gene fills in the end. The V and J genes are TRBV6-1 and TRBJ1-2, with 12 bases identical to TRBD1. Per the germline V gene, CDR1 is MNHNS and CDR2 is SASEGT. The CDR3 covers 18 residues. The part of the CDR3 DNA that was read is TGTGCCAGCAGTGAAATGACGCCGGGACAGGGGGCGCGTAACGGC. The encoded protein is CASSEMTPGQGARNG. The CDR3, in full, reads CASSEMTPGQGARNGYTF.

Points on this clone: The read is 3 residues too short to cover the CDR3 end, so that end is filled in from the germline J gene. The chain has TRBV14 and TRBJ1-3; D uncertain. The CDR3 is 17 residues long. Germline V CDR1 and CDR2: SGHDN, FVKESK. V dropped 4 bases and J dropped 4 bases, with 20 bases sitting between them. The CDR3 reads CASSRAQGHLPGNTIYF. The covered CDR3 bases are TGTGCCAGCAGCCGGGCCCAAGGTCACCTACCCGGAAACACC.

Concerning this clone: The read is 3 residues too short to cover the CDR3 end, so that end is filled in from the germline J gene. This chain connects TRBV19 to TRBJ2-3; 8 bases line up with TRBD2. The CDR3 is 16 residues long. The germline V gene encodes CDR1 LNHDA and CDR2 SQIVND (reference sequence). J was trimmed by 4 bases and V by 5 bases; bases with no gene match: 11. This CDR3 is CASSSYAGGYADTQYF. The DNA read from the CDR3 is TGTGCCAGTAGTTCCTACGCGGGGGGCTACGCAGATACG.

Details on this clone: The read stops 3 residues short of the end of the CDR3; the missing end is completed from the germline J gene. The rearrangement joins TRBV23-1 to TRBJ1-2; the D gene is possibly TRBD1 (6 bases). TRBV23-1 is an ORF, with its function uncertain. CDR3 length equals 11 residues. The CDR3 reads CASSSGVGYTF. The CDR3 bases that were read are TGCGCCAGCAGTTCAGGGGTGGGC.

A word on this clone: Read coverage stops 3 residues before the CDR3 terminus; the germline J gene supplies the remainder. The chain recombines TRBV18 with TRBJ1-1; D is unresolved. This CDR3 contains 13 residues. Trimming removed 1 base at V and 4 bases at J, with 7 bases between. CDR1 is KGHSH, CDR2 LQKENI, per germline. The CDR3 DNA, read in part, is TGTGCCAGCTCACCACAGTGGGCCACTGAA. Protein product: CASSPQWATE. The full CDR3 reads CASSPQWATEAFF.

Concerning this clone: Sequencing ends 3 residues short of the CDR3 end; the germline J gene provides the rest. This rearrangement joins TRBV6-1 to TRBJ1-2; 8 bases agree with TRBD1. V shed 2 bases, J shed 3 bases, and the junction held 8 bases outside the gene matches. The CDR3 extends over 16 amino acids. CDR1 is MNHNS and CDR2 is SASEGT in the germline V gene. Partial CDR3 DNA: TGTGCCAGCAGTGAAAACAGTAAGGGACAGGACTATGGC. This gives the protein CASSENSKGQDYG. The whole CDR3 sequence reads CASSENSKGQDYGYTF.

Turning to this clone: The sequenced fragment ends 3 residues before the CDR3 boundary, so the rest is inferred from the germline J gene. The rearrangement links TRBV20-1 to TRBJ2-1; possibly TRBD1 for D (6 bases). Germline CDR1 and CDR2: DFQATT and SNEGSKA (reference sequence). CDR3 length equals 15 residues. V lost 0 bases and J lost 0, with 9 bases in between. Here the CDR3 reads CSARDGRGSYNEQFF. CDR3 DNA (partial): TGCAGTGCTAGAGATGGCAGGGGCTCCTACAATGAG.

Remarks on this clone: The DNA ends 3 residues before the CDR3 does, and the rest of the CDR3 is filled in from the germline J gene. V gene TRBV30 combines with J gene TRBJ2-2; D unclear. The germline V and J ends were trimmed by 4 bases and 5 bases, with 8 bases remaining between them. Germline values: CDR1 GTSNPN, CDR2 SVGIG (reference sequence). The CDR3 contains 12 residues. The CDR3 protein is CAWISDTGELFF. The CDR3 bases that were read are TGTGCCTGGATATCAGATACCGGGGAG.

Incomplete CDR3 DNA: TGTGCCAGCAGTGAAGGTGCAGGGAACACTGAA. Amino acids: CASSEGAGNTE. The CDR3 reads in full as CASSEGAGNTEAFF. V and J are TRBV6-1 and TRBJ1-1; D is undetermined. The read stops 3 residues short of the end of the CDR3; the missing end is completed from the germline J gene. V was shortened by 1 base and J by 1 base, with 7 bases between the two germline ends. Germline V gene lookup returns CDR1 MNHNS and CDR2 SASEGT. CDR3 length: 14 amino acids.

To note about this clone: Read coverage stops 3 residues before the CDR3 terminus; the germline J gene supplies the remainder. The chain has TRBV20-1 and TRBJ2-5; D is perhaps TRBD2 (6 bases). This CDR3 spans 14 amino acids. The V gene's germline CDR1 is DFQATT and CDR2 SNEGSKA (reference sequence). V lost 3 bases, J lost 2 bases, and 13 bases lay in between. The sequenced CDR3 bases are TGCAGTGCTAGGGGAGTAGCGGTACAAGAGACC. This codes for CSARGVAVQET. The whole CDR3 protein reads CSARGVAVQETQYF.

As for this clone: The read falls 3 residues short of the CDR3 end, and the missing part is taken from the germline J gene. The chain recombines TRBV7-2 with TRBJ1-3, with unresolved D. The germline gives CDR1 SGHTA, CDR2 FQGNSA. CDR3 length: 13 amino acids. The V end lost 3 bases, the J end lost 0 bases, and 3 bases lay between the germline ends. The CDR3 bases that were read are TGTGCCAGCAGCTTTAACTCTGGAAACACC. Translated, it gives CASSFNSGNT. The entire CDR3 protein is CASSFNSGNTIYF.

Of note for this clone: The sequence runs out 3 residues before the end of the CDR3; the remainder is reconstructed from the germline J gene. The genes are TRBV10-2 and TRBJ2-2; D unclear. This CDR3 is built from 15 residues. With 5 bases removed from V and 4 bases from J, the gap between germline ends came to 14 bases. The V gene's germline CDR1 is WSHSY and CDR2 SAAADI. The DNA read from the CDR3 is TGCGCCAGCAGTCCAGGTTCCGACGGCACCGGGGAG. It yields the protein CASSPGSDGTGE. The complete CDR3 protein is CASSPGSDGTGELFF.

A remark on this clone: The observed sequence ends 3 residues before the CDR3 terminus, with the missing tail filled in from the germline J gene. V and J are TRBV2 and TRBJ1-5; D unclear. Germline assignment: CDR1 SNHLY and CDR2 FYNNEI. The CDR3 contains 15 residues. Trimming left V 6 bases short and J 7 bases short, with 19 bases between. CDR3 amino acids: CASSAVGLARQPQHF. The DNA read from the CDR3 is TGTGCCAGCAGCGCGGTCGGCCTAGCGAGACAGCCC.

To note about this clone: The read ends 3 residues shy of where the CDR3 ends; the end is completed using the germline J gene. The V gene is TRBV2, the J gene TRBJ1-5; possible D gene TRBD1, 6 bases. V was pared by 8 bases and J by 3 bases, with 11 bases between. The CDR3 loop spans 13 amino acids. Germline V gene data show CDR1 as SNHLY and CDR2 as FYNNEI. The DNA read from the CDR3 is TGTGCCAGCGGGGGGGGCAACAATCAGCCC. Protein product: CASGGGNNQP. The complete CDR3 sequence is CASGGGNNQPQHF.

Comments on this clone: The read ends 3 residues shy of where the CDR3 ends; the end is completed using the germline J gene. J is TRBJ2-3 and V is TRBV16; the match to TRBD1 covers 11 bases. Looked up from germline, CDR1 is KGHSY and CDR2 is FQNENV. The V gene end was trimmed by 5 bases and the J gene end by 2 bases; junction bases not matched to a gene: 0. The CDR3 consists of 14 residues. The sequenced part of the CDR3 DNA is TGTGCCAGCAGCGGACAGGGGGCCACAGATACG. It translates to CASSGQGATDT. The complete CDR3 reads CASSGQGATDTQYF.

The DNA read from the CDR3 is TGTGCCAGCAGCTTAGCGCGGTTTGTGCAAGAGACC. The encoded protein is CASSLARFVQET. The full-length CDR3 reads as CASSLARFVQETQYF. The chain links TRBV7-2 to TRBJ2-5; D is uncertain. The CDR3 end is not reached by the read, which stops 3 residues before it; the germline J gene fills it in. CDR1 and CDR2 from the germline V gene are SGHTA and FQGNSA. CDR3 length: 15 amino acids. V lost 0 bases and J 2 bases, leaving 10 bases between the germline ends.

A word on this clone: Read data end 3 residues before the CDR3 end; the end is taken from the germline J gene. V and J are TRBV20-1 and TRBJ2-1; 11 bases match TRBD1. Germline CDR1 is DFQATT and CDR2 is SNEGSKA (reference sequence). V dropped 6 bases and J dropped 9; count of bases not matched to a gene: 13. The CDR3 is 15 residues long. The CDR3 here is CSAAGTGGLRGEQFF. The CDR3 bases that were read are TGCAGTGCGGCCGGGACAGGGGGACTGAGGGGTGAG.

The covered CDR3 bases are TGCGCCAGCACGGAACAGGGGTTG. Protein product: CASTEQGL. The whole CDR3 sequence is CASTEQGLAFF. This sequence joins TRBV4-1 and TRBJ1-1; 7 nucleotides match TRBD1. The read ends 3 residues before the CDR3 terminus; that terminus is restored from the germline J gene. The germline V gene encodes CDR1 MGHRA and CDR2 YSYEKL. The CDR3 runs to 11 residues.

As for this clone: The read terminates 3 residues ahead of where the CDR3 ends, so the germline J gene completes it. V is TRBV7-8 and J is TRBJ1-1; weak D call: TRBD1 (5 bases). Germline values: CDR1 SGHVS, CDR2 FQNEAQ. This CDR3 has 14 residues. Deletions cut 3 bases from V and 2 bases from J, with 10 bases between. The CDR3 reads CASSFATENTEAFF. The DNA read from the CDR3 is TGTGCCAGCAGCTTCGCGACAGAAAACACTGAA.

On this clone itself: Read coverage stops 3 residues before the CDR3 terminus; the germline J gene supplies the remainder. The chain employs TRBV7-2 and TRBJ2-1; D is uncertain. The CDR3 is made up of 13 amino acids. CDR1 and CDR2 (germline): SGHTA, FQGNSA. V gave up 6 bases and J gave up 4 bases, with 10 bases separating them. CDR3 residues: CASSPDSYNEQFF. The DNA read from the CDR3 is TGTGCCAGCAGTCCCGACTCGTACAATGAG.

A remark on this clone: The read is 3 residues too short to cover the CDR3 end, so that end is filled in from the germline J gene. The chain is built from TRBV7-6 and TRBJ1-6, with TRBD1 matching over 10 bases. The CDR3 extends over 16 amino acids. Germline trimming cut 5 bases from V and 6 bases from J; bases unmatched to any gene: 7. Germline values: CDR1 SGHVS, CDR2 FNYEAQ. This CDR3 reads CASSRGDRGGNSPLHF. The part of the CDR3 DNA that was read is TGTGCCAGCAGCCGGGGGGACAGGGGAGGTAATTCACCC.

Concerning this clone itself: The CDR3 is cut off 3 residues early in the read; its end comes from the germline J gene. The rearrangement uses TRBV20-1 and TRBJ2-1; TRBD1 aligns across 10 bases. Germline lookup yields CDR1 DFQATT and CDR2 SNEGSKA (reference sequence). V was pared by 5 bases and J by 3 bases, with 10 bases of the junction left unmatched. This CDR3 comprises 16 residues. CDR3 amino acids: CSAPRIGTGVYNEQFF. Incomplete CDR3 DNA: TGCAGTGCTCCGAGGATCGGGACAGGGGTCTACAATGAG.

A remark on this clone: Coverage ceases 3 residues before the CDR3 finishes, and the germline J gene fills in the end. This chain joins TRBV7-8 and TRBJ1-2, with TRBD1 matching over 9 bases. V lost 5 bases, J lost 4 bases, and 5 bases stayed unmatched. The CDR3 spans 14 residues. Germline CDR1 is SGHVS and CDR2 is FQNEAQ. The chain's CDR3 is CASSHTGGGYGYTF. The CDR3 bases that were read are TGTGCCAGCAGCCATACAGGGGGCGGCTATGGC.

As to this clone: The CDR3 end falls 3 residues outside the read, so it is completed with the germline J gene. This chain joins TRBV20-1 and TRBJ1-5; D not resolved. CDR1 and CDR2 from the germline V gene are DFQATT and SNEGSKA (reference sequence). The CDR3 sequence is 13 residues long. V gave up 1 base and J gave up 5 bases, with 9 bases separating them. CDR3 residues: CSARGRLDQPQHF. Incomplete CDR3 DNA: TGCAGTGCTAGAGGAAGACTAGATCAGCCC.

To note about this clone: The read terminates 3 residues ahead of where the CDR3 ends, so the germline J gene completes it. This rearrangement joins TRBV6-4 to TRBJ2-6, with 8 positions matching TRBD2. CDR1 is MRHNA, CDR2 SNTAGT, per germline. Trimming at V came to 3 bases and at J to 0 bases, leaving 1 base not matched to a gene. The CDR3 has 16 amino acids. The CDR3: CASSDTSGSGANVLTF. CDR3 bases read: TGTGCCAGCAGTGATACTAGCGGCTCTGGGGCCAACGTC.

Concerning this clone itself: The read ends 3 residues shy of where the CDR3 ends; the end is completed using the germline J gene. The genes are TRBV6-2 or TRBV6-3 and TRBJ2-3; 10 bases are shared with TRBD1. Germline CDR1 MNHEY, CDR2 SVGEGT. V shed 6 bases, J shed 4 bases, and the junction held 4 bases outside the gene matches. The CDR3 length is 14 residues. The CDR3 loop reads CASSPGTGADTQYF. The part of the CDR3 DNA that was read is TGTGCCAGCAGCCCCGGGACAGGGGCAGATACG.